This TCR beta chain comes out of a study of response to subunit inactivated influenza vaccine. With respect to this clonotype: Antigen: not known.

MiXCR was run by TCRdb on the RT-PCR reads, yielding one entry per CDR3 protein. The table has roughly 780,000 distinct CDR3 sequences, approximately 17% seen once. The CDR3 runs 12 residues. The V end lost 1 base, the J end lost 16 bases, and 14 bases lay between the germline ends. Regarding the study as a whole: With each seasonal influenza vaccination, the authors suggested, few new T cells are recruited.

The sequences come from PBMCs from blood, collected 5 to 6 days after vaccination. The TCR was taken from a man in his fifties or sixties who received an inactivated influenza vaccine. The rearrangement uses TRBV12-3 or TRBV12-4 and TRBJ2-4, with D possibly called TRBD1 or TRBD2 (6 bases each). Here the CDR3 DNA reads TGTGCCAGCAGTTTAGGAGGGGGGCCGATATACTTC. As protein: CASSLGGGPIYF.